The 25 T cell receptor beta chains below all came from one sample that was sequenced in a study of T-cell reconstitution after alpha-beta-depleted transplantation in children. Unique molecular identifiers were used in preparing the TCRbeta library. TCRdb processed the PCR reads anew with MiXCR; each CDR3 protein has one entry. The sample has more than 550,000 distinct CDR3 sequences; roughly a tenth are singletons. The sample was PBMCs from the stem cell graft donor, taken from the stem cell graft. These receptors all come from a human donor who donated a stem cell graft to a child with acute myeloid leukemia.

This clonotype was seen a few times. The gene calls are TRBV5-1 and TRBJ2-7; no clear D gene. Germline CDR1 is SGHRS and CDR2 is YFSETQ. V gave up 0 bases and J gave up 4 bases, with 11 bases separating them. The CDR3 extends over 14 amino acids. The CDR3 sequence: CASSLGAVGYEQYF. The CDR3 coding sequence is TGCGCCAGCAGCTTGGGCGCAGTTGGGTACGAGCAGTACTTC. The full variable domain, rest sourced from reference TRBV5-1 and TRBJ2-7, is KAGVTQTPRYLIKTRGQQVTLSCSPISGHRSVSWYQQTPGQGLQFLFEYFSETQRNKGNFPGRFSGRQFSNSRSEMNVSTLELGDSALYLCASSLGAVGYEQYFGPGTRLTVT.

Many counts were recorded for this clonotype. The J gene is TRBJ2-1, the V gene TRBV5-1; D possibly corresponds to TRBD1 (5 bases). Trimming cost V 1 base and J 9 bases, with 14 bases left between them. CDR1 and CDR2 (germline): SGHRS, YFSETQ. This CDR3 is built from 14 residues. This CDR3 reads CASSLSGRQGEQFF. The CDR3 DNA reads as TGCGCCAGCAGCTTGTCAGGGCGTCAGGGTGAGCAGTTCTTC.

A few counts support this clonotype. The chain recombines TRBV12-3 or TRBV12-4 with TRBJ2-2; D unresolved. The CDR3 extends over 15 amino acids. V lost 6 bases to trimming and J lost 1 base, with 12 bases between them. The DNA for the CDR3 is TGTGCCAGCAGCCTCGAACCCGTGAACACCGGGGAGCTGTTTTTT. It encodes CASSLEPVNTGELFF.

This clonotype was recorded at least ten times. This chain joins TRBV3-1 and TRBJ2-7; 8 nucleotides match TRBD2. With 4 bases clipped from V and 1 base from J, the junction kept 6 bases outside the gene matches. Per germline, CDR1 LGHDT and CDR2 YNNKEL (reference sequence). The CDR3 is 15 amino acids. CDR3 in amino acids: CASSPRLASSYEQYF. The CDR3 DNA follows: TGTGCCAGCAGCCCTCGACTAGCGAGTTCCTACGAGCAGTACTTC.

The chain carries TRBV3-1 and TRBJ2-1; possibly TRBD2 for D (6 bases). V was cut by 2 bases and J by 8 bases, with 19 bases left in between. Per germline, CDR1 LGHDT and CDR2 YNNKEL (reference sequence). The CDR3 is 16 residues long. CDR3 in amino acids: CASSQIPGALRDEQFF. The CDR3, as DNA: TGTGCCAGCAGCCAAATACCGGGAGCCTTAAGAGATGAGCAGTTCTTC.

This clonotype was counted ten times or more. The chain carries TRBV6-2 or TRBV6-3 and TRBJ2-7; D is uncertain. Trimming cost V 1 base and J 5 bases, with 0 bases left between them. CDR3 length: 10 residues. Per the germline V gene, CDR1 is MNHEY and CDR2 is SVGEGT. In nucleotides, the CDR3 is TGTGCCAGCAGTTACTACGAGCAGTACTTC. Translated, it gives CASSYYEQYF.

This clonotype was found once. V is TRBV7-8 and J is TRBJ2-7, with 7 nucleotides matching TRBD1. Germline V gene lookup returns CDR1 SGHVS and CDR2 FQNEAQ. There are 15 residues in the CDR3. V dropped 3 bases and J dropped 3; count of bases not matched to a gene: 8. This CDR3 reads CASSLNRGEFYEQYF. CDR3 DNA: TGTGCCAGCAGCTTGAACAGGGGAGAATTCTACGAGCAGTACTTC. The complete variable domain, with remaining parts taken from reference TRBV7-8 and TRBJ2-7, reads GAGVSQSPRYKVAKRGQDVALRCDPISGHVSLFWYQQALGQGPEFLTYFQNEAQLDKSGLPSDRFFAERPEGSVSTLKIQRTQQEDSAVYLCASSLNRGEFYEQYFGPGTRLTVT.

This clonotype has only a few counts. The chain uses TRBV15 and TRBJ1-5; D uncertain. Germline CDR1 is LNHNV and CDR2 is YYDKDF (reference sequence). The CDR3 extends over 12 amino acids. Trimming removed 4 bases at V and 8 bases at J, with 9 bases between. CDR3 DNA: TGTGCCACCAGCATTGGGATAAAGCCCCAGCATTTT. Translated, it gives CATSIGIKPQHF.

The V and J genes are TRBV7-9 and TRBJ1-5; D is uncertain. Trimming removed 4 bases at V and 1 base at J, with 5 bases between. The CDR3 is 13 amino acids. Germline CDR1 SEHNR, CDR2 FQNEAQ (reference sequence). DNA for the CDR3: TGTGCCAGCAGCTACACCAGCAATCAGCCCCAGCATTTT. Amino acid sequence: CASSYTSNQPQHF.

This chain uses TRBV4-3 with TRBJ1-2; D may be TRBD1 (5 bases). The CDR3 is 14 residues long. CDR1 and CDR2 from the germline V gene are LGHNA and YSLEER. V was shortened by 1 base and J by 5 bases, with 11 bases between the two germline ends. The CDR3 coding sequence is TGCGCCAGCAGCCAAGTCGGGACTCCGTATGGCTACACCTTC. Amino acid sequence: CASSQVGTPYGYTF.

The chain is built from TRBV12-3 or TRBV12-4 and TRBJ2-1; TRBD2 agrees at 13 bases. The CDR3 is made up of 12 amino acids. The ends lost 7 bases at V and 14 bases at J; junction bases unmatched: 5. The CDR3 loop is CASIGLAGAKFF. CDR3 bases: TGTGCCAGCATTGGACTAGCGGGAGCTAAGTTCTTC.

This clonotype showed up many times. The CDR3 nucleotides are TGCAGCGTTGTGGCAGAATCCCAAGAGACCCAGTACTTC. It encodes CSVVAESQETQYF. The chain recombines TRBV29-1 with TRBJ2-5; unclear D gene. The CDR3 has 13 residues. CDR1 SQVTM and CDR2 ANQGSEA come from the germline V gene. V lost 4 bases and J 1 base, leaving 10 bases between the germline ends.

This clonotype was observed at least ten times. The chain employs TRBV5-1 and TRBJ2-7; D ambiguous. The germline gives CDR1 SGHRS, CDR2 YFSETQ. The CDR3 covers 14 residues. V lost 4 bases to trimming and J lost 0 bases, with 11 bases between them. The CDR3 reads CASSPSVSSYEQYF. DNA of the CDR3: TGCGCCAGCAGCCCCTCGGTCAGCTCCTACGAGCAGTACTTC.

This clonotype showed up many times. The chain combines TRBV5-1 with TRBJ2-5; 14 positions match TRBD2. Trimming cost V 4 bases and J 2 bases; bases outside gene matches: 1. The CDR3 extends over 15 amino acids. Germline loops: CDR1 SGHRS, CDR2 YFSETQ. The CDR3 region is CASSRTSGGQETQYF. The CDR3 nucleotides read TGCGCCAGCAGCCGGACTAGCGGGGGGCAAGAGACCCAGTACTTC.

This clonotype was seen more than once but under ten times. This chain links TRBV12-3 or TRBV12-4 with TRBJ1-6; tentatively, D is TRBD1 (6 bases). Trimming removed 5 bases at V and 9 bases at J, with 17 bases between. The CDR3 length is 15 residues. The CDR3 DNA follows: TGTGCCAGCAGTCCACAAGGGGGACGGGGTTCACCCCTCCACTTT. This translates into CASSPQGGRGSPLHF.

This chain uses TRBV24-1 with TRBJ2-1, with TRBD2 matching over 16 bases. The trim removed 5 bases at V and 8 bases at J, leaving 5 bases unmatched. CDR3 length equals 16 residues. Germline V lookup: CDR1 KGHDR, CDR2 SFDVKD. The CDR3 reads CATSGGLAGGGDEQFF. CDR3 sequence (DNA): TGTGCCACCAGTGGGGGACTAGCGGGAGGGGGCGATGAGCAGTTCTTC.

V and J are TRBV5-1 and TRBJ2-3, with 12 bases identical to TRBD1. V lost 3 bases, J lost 4 bases, and 6 bases stayed unmatched. This CDR3 is 16 amino acids long. Germline values: CDR1 SGHRS, CDR2 YFSETQ. The DNA for the CDR3 is TGCGCCAGCAGCTCCGCCGGGACAGGGGGCGCAGATACGCAGTATTTT. Translating gives CASSSAGTGGADTQYF. The whole variable domain, remainder taken from reference TRBV5-1 and TRBJ2-3, is KAGVTQTPRYLIKTRGQQVTLSCSPISGHRSVSWYQQTPGQGLQFLFEYFSETQRNKGNFPGRFSGRQFSNSRSEMNVSTLELGDSALYLCASSSAGTGGADTQYFGPGTRLTVL.

The table lists this clonotype with a few counts. This sequence joins TRBV12-3 or TRBV12-4 and TRBJ2-3; 7 bases match TRBD2. CDR3 length: 13 residues. V lost 10 bases and J lost 4; bases outside the gene matches: 8. CDR3 amino acids: CATATSSADTQYF. The CDR3 DNA reads TGTGCCACCGCGACTAGCAGCGCAGATACGCAGTATTTT.

This clonotype was picked up a small number of times. The chain is built from TRBV20-1 and TRBJ2-3, with TRBD2 matching over 12 bases. The CDR3 covers 16 residues. Germline V gives CDR1 DFQATT, CDR2 SNEGSKA (reference sequence). The V gene end was trimmed by 4 bases and the J gene end by 5 bases; junction bases not matched to a gene: 10. CDR3 in DNA: TGCAGTGCTACTAGGACTAGCGGGGAGAAGATAGATACGCAGTATTTT. This codes for CSATRTSGEKIDTQYF.

This clonotype has only a few counts. This rearrangement joins TRBV3-1 to TRBJ1-2, with D possibly TRBD1 on 6 matching bases. The V end was cut by 2 bases, the J end by 5 bases, with 18 bases between. This CDR3 has 16 residues. Germline V gene lookup returns CDR1 LGHDT and CDR2 YNNKEL (reference sequence). This chain's CDR3 is CASSQWTDNGDYGYTF. Here the CDR3 DNA reads TGTGCCAGCAGCCAATGGACAGATAATGGAGATTATGGCTACACCTTC.

This clonotype was found a few times. The J gene is TRBJ2-2, the V gene TRBV9, with 13 bases aligning to TRBD2. The CDR3 extends over 19 amino acids. Germline V gives CDR1 SGDLS, CDR2 YYNGEE. V was pared by 2 bases and J by 3 bases, with 10 bases of the junction left unmatched. In nucleotides, the CDR3 is TGTGCCAGCAGCGTTTTTTCCGGGACTAGCGGGACCCACACCGGGGAGCTGTTTTTT. Translation gives CASSVFSGTSGTHTGELFF. The entire variable domain, with the rest obtained from reference TRBV9 and TRBJ2-2, is as follows: DSGVTQTPKHLITATGQRVTLRCSPRSGDLSVYWYQQSLDQGLQFLIQYYNGEERAKGNILERFSAQQFPDLHSELNLSSLELGDSALYFCASSVFSGTSGTHTGELFFGEGSRLTVL.

The V and J genes are TRBV7-8 and TRBJ2-7, with TRBD1 identical over 8 bases. Trimming removed 8 bases from V and 2 bases from J; junction bases left unmatched: 8. CDR1 and CDR2 (germline): SGHVS, FQNEAQ. The CDR3 is 14 amino acids. CDR3 nucleotides: TGTGCCAGCCGACGGACAGGGCAAGCCTACGAGCAGTACTTC. Encoded protein: CASRRTGQAYEQYF.

In this sample, this clonotype turned up many times. The genes are TRBV6-5 and TRBJ2-5; 12 nucleotides agree with TRBD1. The CDR3 runs to 15 residues. Germline CDR1 is MNHEY and CDR2 is SVGAGI. Trimming cost V 4 bases and J 6 bases; bases outside gene matches: 6. CDR3 region: CASSSGTGGLKTQYF. CDR3 coding DNA: TGTGCCAGCAGTTCCGGGACAGGGGGCTTGAAGACCCAGTACTTC.

The chain combines TRBV5-1 with TRBJ2-7; 7 nucleotides agree with TRBD1. The CDR3 totals 14 residues. The V gene end was trimmed by 4 bases and the J gene end by 0 bases; junction bases not matched to a gene: 4. In germline, CDR1 is SGHRS, CDR2 YFSETQ. The CDR3 DNA is TGCGCCAGCAGCACAGCAGGGGGCTCCTACGAGCAGTACTTC. It translates to CASSTAGGSYEQYF. The complete variable domain, with remaining parts taken from reference TRBV5-1 and TRBJ2-7, reads KAGVTQTPRYLIKTRGQQVTLSCSPISGHRSVSWYQQTPGQGLQFLFEYFSETQRNKGNFPGRFSGRQFSNSRSEMNVSTLELGDSALYLCASSTAGGSYEQYFGPGTRLTVT.

DNA for the CDR3: TGTGCCAGCAGCTTAGGACTCAACAGGGACGGTCAGCCCCAGCATTTT. Protein: CASSLGLNRDGQPQHF. The chain recombines TRBV7-6 with TRBJ1-5; D is possibly TRBD1 (6 bases). This CDR3 contains 16 residues. CDR1 is SGHVS and CDR2 is FNYEAQ in the germline V gene. V lost 1 base to trimming and J lost 6 bases, with 16 bases between them.